A single sample is the source of the 8 T cell receptor beta chains below, sequenced in a study of T-cell reconstitution after alpha-beta-depleted transplantation in children. Preparation of the TCRbeta library used unique molecular identifiers. TCRdb re-called the PCR reads through MiXCR, storing one row per CDR3 protein. This repertoire shows approximately 400,000 distinct CDR3 sequences, about a tenth found once; its top ten account for about 5%. Specimen: PBMCs from the stem cell graft donor, collected from the stem cell graft. The receptors shown here come from a human donor who donated a stem cell graft to a child with acute myeloid leukemia.

This clonotype was seen more than once but under ten times. CDR3 bases: TGTGCCAGCAGTTCACTCGTTGTCGCGGGGAAGATCGGGGAGCTGTTTTTT. This gives the protein CASSSLVVAGKIGELFF. The V and J genes are TRBV27 and TRBJ2-2; possible D gene TRBD2, 6 bases. V lost 4 bases to trimming and J lost 7 bases, with 22 bases between them. Germline CDR1 reads MNHEY; CDR2 reads SMNVEV (reference sequence). CDR3 size: 17 residues.

This clonotype was seen a few times. The V and J genes are TRBV5-1 and TRBJ1-1; 11 nucleotides align to TRBD1. The V and J ends lost 0 bases and 0 bases, in that order; junction bases with no gene match: 4. CDR3 length: 17 residues. Germline values: CDR1 SGHRS, CDR2 YFSETQ. CDR3 residues: CASSLAGTGGLNTEAFF. For the CDR3, the DNA is TGCGCCAGCAGCTTGGCCGGGACAGGGGGTTTGAACACTGAAGCTTTCTTT.

The J gene is TRBJ1-6, the V gene TRBV20-1; tentatively, D is TRBD1 (5 bases). The CDR3 extends over 15 amino acids. V was shortened by 4 bases and J by 0 bases, with 10 bases between the two germline ends. Germline V gives CDR1 DFQATT, CDR2 SNEGSKA (reference sequence). The CDR3 coding sequence is TGCAGTGCTACCAGGGATAGCTCCTATAATTCACCCCTCCACTTT. Residues: CSATRDSSYNSPLHF.

Details on this clonotype: One junction end disagrees with the germline gene, perhaps due to a read error. V and J are TRBV15 and TRBJ2-5; a weak D match, TRBD1 (6 bases). Germline-derived CDR1 and CDR2 are LNHNV and YYDKDF (reference sequence). The CDR3 length is 17 residues. The CDR3 DNA follows: TGTTCCACCAGCAGTCCAAGGTTTGGGACACGGGCGGAGACCCAGTACTTC. Encoded protein: CSTSSPRFGTRAETQYF.

This sequence joins TRBV12-3 or TRBV12-4 and TRBJ1-1; D uncertain. Trimming took 3 bases from V and 8 from J, leaving 13 bases between them. The CDR3 extends over 13 amino acids. The CDR3 DNA reads TGTGCCAGCAGTTTGACCGGGGTCCTAGAAGCTTTCTTT. Translated: CASSLTGVLEAFF.

This clonotype was seen many times. The chain has TRBV7-2 and TRBJ2-7; a weak D match, TRBD2 (5 bases). This CDR3 contains 13 residues. The germline V gene has CDR1 SGHTA and CDR2 FQGNSA. Trimming cost V 6 bases and J 6 bases, with 15 bases left between them. The CDR3 protein is CASSPGRGLEQYF. Written as DNA, the CDR3 is TGTGCCAGCAGTCCCGGCCGGGGTCTCGAGCAGTACTTC.

The V gene is TRBV7-2, the J gene TRBJ2-4; D not resolved. V was cut by 0 bases and J by 9 bases, with 18 bases left in between. This CDR3 is 16 amino acids long. Germline V gives CDR1 SGHTA, CDR2 FQGNSA. CDR3 nucleotide sequence: TGTGCCAGCAGCTTAGCTCCGGCCACCTTATTGGGCATTCAGTACTTC. Translation: CASSLAPATLLGIQYF.

Ten or more counts support this clonotype. The V gene is TRBV6-1, the J gene TRBJ1-2; D is possibly TRBD1 (6 bases). The V gene lost 6 bases and the J gene lost 7 bases, with 21 bases spanning the gap. The CDR3 loop spans 15 amino acids. Germline CDR1 is MNHNS and CDR2 is SASEGT. CDR3 amino acids: CASSVAETGPSGYTF. CDR3 DNA sequence: TGTGCCAGCAGCGTGGCAGAAACAGGGCCTTCTGGCTACACCTTC.